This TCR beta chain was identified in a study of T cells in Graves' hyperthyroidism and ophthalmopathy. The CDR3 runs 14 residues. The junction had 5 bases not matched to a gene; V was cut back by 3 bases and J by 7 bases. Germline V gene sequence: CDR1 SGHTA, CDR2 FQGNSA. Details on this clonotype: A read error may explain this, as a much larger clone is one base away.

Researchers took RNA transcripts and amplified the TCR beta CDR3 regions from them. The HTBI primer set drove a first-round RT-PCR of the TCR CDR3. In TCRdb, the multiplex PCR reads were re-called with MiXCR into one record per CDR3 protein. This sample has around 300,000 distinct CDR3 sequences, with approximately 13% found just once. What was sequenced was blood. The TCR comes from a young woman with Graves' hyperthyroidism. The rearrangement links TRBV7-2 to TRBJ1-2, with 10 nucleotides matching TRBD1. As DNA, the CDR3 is TGTGCCAGCAGCTTTGGACAGGGGGTGGGTGGCTACACCTTC. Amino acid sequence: CASSFGQGVGGYTF.